Many counts were recorded for the clone carrying this T cell receptor (beta chain). What it binds is unknown. These data are taken from a study of CD8 T cells in ankylosing spondylitis. Study-wide results and caveats: There was reportedly significant enrichment of clones that were disease-linked in matched ankylosing spondylitis synovial fluid. Characteristic of ankylosing spondylitis blood, it appeared, was a TCR beta motif comprising eight highly homologous variants. In the blood and synovial fluid of reactive arthritis, some motif variants had been previously reported.

In making TCR beta libraries, quantitative 5'-RACE with molecular barcodes was used. TCRdb used MiXCR to reprocess the 5' RACE reads, holding one entry per CDR3 protein. The table includes around 88,000 distinct CDR3 sequences, 8.8% detected once. This CDR3 comprises 14 residues. Trimming stripped 4 bases from V and 6 bases from J, with 16 bases between. CDR1 and CDR2 (germline): SGHRS, YFSETQ. The sequence was obtained from a male donor with ankylosing spondylitis or in good health (not recorded which). The rearrangement links TRBV5-1 to TRBJ1-2; possible D gene TRBD1, 5 bases. Sequencing was done on a sample of blood, either unsorted or a sorted T cell fraction (not recorded which). In DNA form, the CDR3 reads TGCGCCAGCAGCCCAACCACAGGTGGTAATGGCTACACCTTC. It specifies CASSPTTGGNGYTF.